The sequence of this T cell receptor beta chain was determined in a study of blood T cell repertoires in COVID-19. About the research overall: Some COVID-19 samples were acute and others convalescent; all came from the United States, Italy and Spain. Sources were T cells, B-cell-depleted T cells, or PBMCs; the material itself was cDNA or gDNA.

Per the original methods: Reference gene primer amplification in the assay estimated nucleated cell counts. The method was immunoSEQ multiplex PCR; TCRdb's version includes in-frame clones alone and lacks a portion of them. V and J calls and clone size follow that table, whereas D and trimming were derived from the DNA. The sample has 120,000 to 150,000 clones; roughly 88% are singletons. This CDR3 has 15 amino acids. The V end was cut by 6 bases, the J end by 5 bases, with 16 bases between. Germline values: CDR1 SNHLY, CDR2 FYNNEI. A Seattle source enrolled patients during active infection and followed them longitudinally.

This clonotype was sampled from an older woman with COVID-19, enrolled during active disease. The specimen was peripheral blood. The rearrangement joins TRBV2 to TRBJ2-2; D perhaps matches TRBD1 (6 bases). CDR3 region: CASRTTGLRTGELFF. In nucleotides, the CDR3 is TGTGCCAGCAGAACCACAGGGTTGAGAACCGGGGAGCTGTTTTTT.